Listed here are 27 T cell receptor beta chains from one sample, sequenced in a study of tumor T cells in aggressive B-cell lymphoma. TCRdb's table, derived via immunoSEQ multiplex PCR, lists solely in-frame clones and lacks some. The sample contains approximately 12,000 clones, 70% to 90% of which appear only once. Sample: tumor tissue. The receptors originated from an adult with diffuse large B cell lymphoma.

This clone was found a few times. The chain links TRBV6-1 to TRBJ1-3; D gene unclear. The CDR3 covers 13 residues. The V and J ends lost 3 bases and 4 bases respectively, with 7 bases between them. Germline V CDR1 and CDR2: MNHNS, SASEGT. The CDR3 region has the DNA TGTGCCAGCAGTGAGCAGTCCGGAAACACCATATATTTT. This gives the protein CASSEQSGNTIYF.

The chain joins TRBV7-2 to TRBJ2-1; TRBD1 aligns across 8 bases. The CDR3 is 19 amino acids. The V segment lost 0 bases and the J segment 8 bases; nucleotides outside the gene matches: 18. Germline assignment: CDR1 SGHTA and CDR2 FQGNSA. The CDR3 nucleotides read TGTGCCAGCAGCTTAGCGCTTCTATCTCAGGGGGCCGAAGGGGATGAGCAGTTCTTC. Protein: CASSLALLSQGAEGDEQFF.

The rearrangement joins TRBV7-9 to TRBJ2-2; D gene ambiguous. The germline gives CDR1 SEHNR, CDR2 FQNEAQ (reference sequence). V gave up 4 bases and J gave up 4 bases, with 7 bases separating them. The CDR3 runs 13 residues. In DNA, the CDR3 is TGTGCCAGCAGCTCGACTGCCACCGGGGAGCTGTTTTTT. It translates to CASSSTATGELFF.

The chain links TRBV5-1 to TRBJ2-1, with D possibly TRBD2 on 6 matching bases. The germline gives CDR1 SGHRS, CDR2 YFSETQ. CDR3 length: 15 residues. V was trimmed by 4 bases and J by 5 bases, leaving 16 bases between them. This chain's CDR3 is CASSVEGLPDNEQFF. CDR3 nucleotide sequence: TGCGCCAGCAGCGTCGAGGGACTCCCCGACAATGAGCAGTTCTTC. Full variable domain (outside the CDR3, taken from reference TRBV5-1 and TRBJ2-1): KAGVTQTPRYLIKTRGQQVTLSCSPISGHRSVSWYQQTPGQGLQFLFEYFSETQRNKGNFPGRFSGRQFSNSRSEMNVSTLELGDSALYLCASSVEGLPDNEQFFGPGTRLTVL.

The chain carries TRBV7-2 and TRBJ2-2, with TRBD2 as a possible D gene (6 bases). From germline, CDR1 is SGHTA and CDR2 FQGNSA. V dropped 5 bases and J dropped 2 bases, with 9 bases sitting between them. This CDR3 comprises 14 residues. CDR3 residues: CASSPGLNTGELFF. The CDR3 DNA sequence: TGTGCCAGCAGCCCGGGACTTAACACCGGGGAGCTGTTTTTT.

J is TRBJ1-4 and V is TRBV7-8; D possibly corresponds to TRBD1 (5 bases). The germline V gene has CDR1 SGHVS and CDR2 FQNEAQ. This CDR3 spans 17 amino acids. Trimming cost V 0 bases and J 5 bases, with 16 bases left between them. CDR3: CASSLAKAWGLNEKLFF. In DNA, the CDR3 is TGTGCCAGCAGCTTAGCGAAGGCGTGGGGACTAAATGAAAAACTGTTTTTT.

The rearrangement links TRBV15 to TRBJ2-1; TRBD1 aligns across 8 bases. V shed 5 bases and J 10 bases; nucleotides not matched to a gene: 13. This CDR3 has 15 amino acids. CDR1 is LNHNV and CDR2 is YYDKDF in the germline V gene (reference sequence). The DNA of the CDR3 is TGTGCCACCAGCTTCTCCGGGACAGGCAGTTCAGAGCAGTTCTTC. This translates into CATSFSGTGSSEQFF.

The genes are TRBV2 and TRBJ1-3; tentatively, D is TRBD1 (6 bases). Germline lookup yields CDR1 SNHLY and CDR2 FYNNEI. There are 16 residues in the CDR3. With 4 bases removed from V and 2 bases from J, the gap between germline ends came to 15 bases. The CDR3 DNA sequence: TGTGCCAGCAGTGCCTCGGGGGGCGCGACTGGAAACACCATATATTTT. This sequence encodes CASSASGGATGNTIYF. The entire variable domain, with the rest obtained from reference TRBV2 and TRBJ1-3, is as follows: EPEVTQTPSHQVTQMGQEVILRCVPISNHLYFYWYRQILGQKVEFLVSFYNNEISEKSEIFDDQFSVERPDGSNFTLKIRSTKLEDSAMYFCASSASGGATGNTIYFGEGSWLTVV.

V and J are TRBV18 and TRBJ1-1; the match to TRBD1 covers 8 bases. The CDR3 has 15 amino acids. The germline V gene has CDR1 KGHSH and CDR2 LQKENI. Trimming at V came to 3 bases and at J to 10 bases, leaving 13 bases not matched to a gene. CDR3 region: CASSPDRDTPMGAFF. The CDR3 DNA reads TGTGCCAGCTCACCGGACAGGGACACCCCAATGGGAGCTTTCTTT.

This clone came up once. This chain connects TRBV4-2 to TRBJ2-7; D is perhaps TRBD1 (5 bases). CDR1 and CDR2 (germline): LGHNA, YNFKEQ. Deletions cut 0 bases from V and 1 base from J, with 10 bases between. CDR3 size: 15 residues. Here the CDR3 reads CASSQETGFSYEQYF. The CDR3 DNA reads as TGTGCCAGCAGCCAAGAAACAGGCTTTTCCTACGAGCAGTACTTC.

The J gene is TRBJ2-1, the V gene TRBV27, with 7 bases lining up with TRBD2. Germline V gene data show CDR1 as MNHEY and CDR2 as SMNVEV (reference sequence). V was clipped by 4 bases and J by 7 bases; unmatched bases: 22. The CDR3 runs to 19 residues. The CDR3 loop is CASSWSRQTTGGRGNEQFF. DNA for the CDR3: TGTGCCAGCAGTTGGTCCCGACAGACGACTGGCGGGAGAGGAAATGAGCAGTTCTTC.

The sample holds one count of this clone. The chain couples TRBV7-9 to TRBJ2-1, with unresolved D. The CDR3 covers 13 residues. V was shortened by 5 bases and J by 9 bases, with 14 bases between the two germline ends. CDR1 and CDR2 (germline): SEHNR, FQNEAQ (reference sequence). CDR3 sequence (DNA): TGTGCCAGCAGCCCCAATTCGGGTTCTGAGCAGTTCTTC. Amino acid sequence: CASSPNSGSEQFF.

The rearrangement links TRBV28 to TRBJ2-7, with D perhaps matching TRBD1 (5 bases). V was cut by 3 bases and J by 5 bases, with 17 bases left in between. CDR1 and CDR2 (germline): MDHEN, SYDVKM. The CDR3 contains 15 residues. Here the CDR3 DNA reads TGTGCCAGCAGTTTGGGTGGCCAGGGTAATGACGAGCAGTACTTC. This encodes CASSLGGQGNDEQYF. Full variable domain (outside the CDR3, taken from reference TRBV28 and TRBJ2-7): DVKVTQSSRYLVKRTGEKVFLECVQDMDHENMFWYRQDPGLGLRLIYFSYDVKMKEKGDIPEGYSVSREKKERFSLILESASTNQTSMYLCASSLGGQGNDEQYFGPGTRLTVT.

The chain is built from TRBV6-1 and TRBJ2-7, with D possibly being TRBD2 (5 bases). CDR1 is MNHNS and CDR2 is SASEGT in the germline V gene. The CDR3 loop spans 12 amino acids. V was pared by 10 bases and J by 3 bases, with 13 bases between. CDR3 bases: TGTGCCACCCGGACGGGAATCTACGAGCAGTACTTC. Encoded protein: CATRTGIYEQYF.

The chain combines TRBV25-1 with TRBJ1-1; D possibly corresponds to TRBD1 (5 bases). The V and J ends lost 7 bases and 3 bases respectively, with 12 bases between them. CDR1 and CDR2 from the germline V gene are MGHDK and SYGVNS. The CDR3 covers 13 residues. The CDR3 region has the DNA TGTGCCAGCAAGGGCAGGGTGGACACTGAAGCTTTCTTT. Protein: CASKGRVDTEAFF. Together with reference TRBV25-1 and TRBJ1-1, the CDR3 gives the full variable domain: EADIYQTPRYLVIGTGKKITLECSQTMGHDKMYWYQQDPGMELHLIHYSYGVNSTEKGDLSSESTVSRIRTEHFPLTLESARPSHTSQYLCASKGRVDTEAFFGQGTRLTVV.

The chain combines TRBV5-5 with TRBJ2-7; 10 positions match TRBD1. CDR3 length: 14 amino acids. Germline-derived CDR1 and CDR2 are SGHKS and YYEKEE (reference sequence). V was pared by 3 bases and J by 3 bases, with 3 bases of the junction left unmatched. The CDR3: CASSYGTGVYEQYF. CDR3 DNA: TGTGCCAGCAGCTACGGGACAGGGGTCTACGAGCAGTACTTC.

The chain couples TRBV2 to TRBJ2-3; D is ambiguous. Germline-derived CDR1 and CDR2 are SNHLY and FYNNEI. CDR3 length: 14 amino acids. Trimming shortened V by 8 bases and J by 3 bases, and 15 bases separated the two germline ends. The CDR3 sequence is CASVRRLLTDTQYF. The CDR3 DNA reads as TGTGCCAGCGTACGCAGACTTCTGACAGATACGCAGTATTTT.

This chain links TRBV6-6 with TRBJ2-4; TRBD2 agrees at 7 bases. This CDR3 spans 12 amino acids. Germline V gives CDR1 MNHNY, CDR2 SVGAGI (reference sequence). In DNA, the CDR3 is TGTGCGGGGGGAACGGGGGGTAGCATTCAGTACTTC. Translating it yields CAGGTGGSIQYF.

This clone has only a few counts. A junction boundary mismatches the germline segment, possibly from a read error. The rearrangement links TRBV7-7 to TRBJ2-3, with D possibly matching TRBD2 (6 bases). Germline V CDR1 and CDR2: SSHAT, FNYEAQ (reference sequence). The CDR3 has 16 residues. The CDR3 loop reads CASSLGVGSRTDTQYF. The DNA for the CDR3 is TGTGCTAGCAGCTTAGGAGTCGGGAGCCGCACAGATACGCAGTATTTT.

The CDR3 DNA is TGTGCCAGCAGCTCAGACAGGGCGGGGAAAAATACGCAGTATTTT. This sequence encodes CASSSDRAGKNTQYF. V and J are TRBV6-5 and TRBJ2-3, with a tentative D call TRBD1 (7 bases). V lost 6 bases and J 7 bases, leaving 20 bases between the germline ends. The CDR3 is 15 residues long. Germline loops: CDR1 MNHEY, CDR2 SVGAGI.

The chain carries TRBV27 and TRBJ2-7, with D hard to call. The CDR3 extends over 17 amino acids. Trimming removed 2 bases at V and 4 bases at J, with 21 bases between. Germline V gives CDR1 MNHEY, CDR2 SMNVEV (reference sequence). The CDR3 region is CASSLHLPGSGGYEQYF. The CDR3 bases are TGTGCCAGCAGTTTACACCTCCCCGGGTCCGGTGGGTACGAGCAGTACTTC.

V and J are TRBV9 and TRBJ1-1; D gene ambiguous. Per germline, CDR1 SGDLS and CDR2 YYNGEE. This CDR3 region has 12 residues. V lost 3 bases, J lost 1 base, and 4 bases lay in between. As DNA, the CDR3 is TGTGCCAGCAGCGGGGCGAACACTGAAGCTTTCTTT. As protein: CASSGANTEAFF.

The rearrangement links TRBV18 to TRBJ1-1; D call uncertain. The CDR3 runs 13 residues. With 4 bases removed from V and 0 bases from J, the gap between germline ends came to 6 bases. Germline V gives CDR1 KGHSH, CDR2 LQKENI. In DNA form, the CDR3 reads TGTGCCAGCTCACGGGCCCTGAACACTGAAGCTTTCTTT. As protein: CASSRALNTEAFF.

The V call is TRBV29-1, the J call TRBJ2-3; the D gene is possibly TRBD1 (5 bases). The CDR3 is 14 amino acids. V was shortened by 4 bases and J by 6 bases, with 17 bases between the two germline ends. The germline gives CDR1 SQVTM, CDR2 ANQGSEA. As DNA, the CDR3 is TGCAGCGTTGCGCGGACAACCCCCCTGGATACGCAGTATTTT. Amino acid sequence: CSVARTTPLDTQYF.

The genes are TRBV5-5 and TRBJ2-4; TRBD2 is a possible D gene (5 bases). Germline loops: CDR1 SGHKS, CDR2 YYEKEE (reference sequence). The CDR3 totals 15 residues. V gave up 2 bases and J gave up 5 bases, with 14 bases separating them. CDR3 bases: TGTGCCAGCAGCTTTTTGCCAGCGGCGGAAAACATTCAGTACTTC. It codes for CASSFLPAAENIQYF.

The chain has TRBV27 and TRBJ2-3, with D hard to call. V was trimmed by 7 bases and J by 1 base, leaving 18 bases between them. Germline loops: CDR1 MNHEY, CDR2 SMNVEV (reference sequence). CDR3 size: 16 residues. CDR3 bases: TGTGCCAGCAATCTGTATTCGTCGATAGGCACAGATACGCAGTATTTT. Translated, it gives CASNLYSSIGTDTQYF.

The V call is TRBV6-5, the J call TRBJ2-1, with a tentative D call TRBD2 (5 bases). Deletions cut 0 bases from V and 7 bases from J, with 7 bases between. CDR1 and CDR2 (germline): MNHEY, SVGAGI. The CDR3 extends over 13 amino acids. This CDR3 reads CASSYSGVNEQFF. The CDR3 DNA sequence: TGTGCCAGCAGTTACTCGGGAGTTAATGAGCAGTTCTTC.